This T cell receptor (beta chain) was observed in a study of cytomegalovirus exposure and HLA in healthy donors (dated by TCRdb to about 2017). Study-wide context: An earlier analysis of approximately 590 of the donors reported about 250 Gb of sequence data and 117 million unique TCR beta sequences from some 180 million T cells. Roughly 300 gigabases of sequencing data and around 85 million unique TCR sequences made up an early release that covered some 640 HLA-typed donors. The genetic ancestry cluster associated with self-reported Caucasian donors included around four fifths of the 300 to 400 genotyped donors. The study was designed to test whether signatures of past pathogen exposure could be identified by cataloging public T cell receptors. The T cell repertoires of 700 or so subjects were profiled by immunosequencing and related to cytomegalovirus serostatus. Besides the first cohort of roughly 700 subjects, a separate validation cohort made up of over a hundred different subjects was used. To predict cytomegalovirus infection status, the study combined high-throughput TCR immunosequencing, statistical association of individual TCRs with disease status, and machine learning. A later analysis re-analyzed previously published TCR beta repertoires from 500 to 700 donors and added high-resolution HLA genotyping to study TCR occurrence patterns. In the later analysis, no new phenotypic data were used to find candidate immune exposures; instead, reliance was placed on TCR beta sequences and their occurrence across donors. An earlier analysis of around 540 of the donors applied high-throughput TCR beta sequencing to assess whether each TCR beta V gene segment acted as functional or pseudogenic. Donor age, sex, ethnicity and CMV serostatus were collected together with the repertoire data. In a later genetic analysis, genome-wide SNP genotypes for about three fifths of the 666 donors were used, and that subset was treated as a discovery cohort. All discovery cohort repertoires had been generated using a single sequencing platform. Class I and class II HLA loci were covered by the typing at four-digit resolution. Typing coverage differed by locus: A, B, C, DRB1 and DQB1 were typed in roughly 620-630 donors, DQA1 in about 510, DPA1 in over 600, and DPB1 in around 440. Four to six DR-DQ haplotypes were handled as single units for association and clustering, since linkage in the cohort was strong. Across about 370 genotyped donors of the cohort, an average of roughly 250,000 unique TCR beta nucleotide sequences per donor were sequenced, and roughly 17% of those sequences were non-productive.

Points on this clone: The antigen it binds to is not known. Base qualities were left out, and no much larger clone turns up one base away.

Study-wide conclusions, independent of this receptor: In this cohort, only TCR beta chains were sequenced, and detectable features were limited by the absence of alpha or paired-chain data. About 17 rarely observed V segments, including chromosome 9 orphons, were excluded from the earlier analysis of approximately 600 of the donors because counts were too low. When HLA alleles, especially DR and DQ, strongly co-occurred, attributing TCR associations to individual alleles was difficult. Correlated functional status among segregating V segments might be attributable to linkage disequilibrium, but an unknown experimental factor could not be ruled out. In an earlier analysis of around 600 of the donors, most TCR beta V segments appeared in productive rearrangements about 87% or about 30% of the time, broadly matching IMGT annotations. According to a later analysis, most CMV-associated TCR beta chains appeared to be HLA-restricted, and the HLA associations seemed to be driven largely by CMV exposure. Several of the top co-occurrence clusters appeared to be linked to parvovirus B19, influenza, CMV and Epstein-Barr virus, according to a later analysis. A later analysis associated approximately 17,000 TCR beta sequences with specific HLA alleles at a false discovery rate of 0.05. It was suggested by the authors that the approach could potentially be generalized to other disease states and immunological phenotypes. A few of the identified cytomegalovirus-associated TCR beta chains were confirmed in vitro to be specific for cytomegalovirus antigens. A later analysis found that HLA-associated TCR beta chains were more clonally expanded and had lower generation probabilities than equally common non-associated chains. According to a later analysis, TCR association rates differed among HLA loci, with DRB1 alleles showing the most associated TCRs and HLA-C alleles showing the fewest. According to a later genetic analysis, donors in an Asian-associated ancestry cluster had fewer N-insertions in productive TCRs than the roughly 700-donor mean. Presence/absence analyses assumed roughly uniform sequencing depth across donors, an assumption that may not hold. Across donors, most TCR sequences were observed very rarely, whereas some public TCRs were present in many individuals. For the cohort, immune exposure information was limited to CMV serostatus. The sequencing pipeline was judged likely to have produced a cluster of highly shared sequence variants as a technical artifact. A further reported finding was that TCR beta sequences accurately predicted the HLA-A and HLA-B alleles for most subjects in the first cohort. A later genetic analysis associated a missense DCLRE1C variant with V-gene and J-gene trimming of TCR beta chains, and an independent cohort replicated the association. The classifier was reported to diagnose cytomegalovirus status with high specificity and sensitivity in both the original and validation cohorts. A total of 150 or so TCR beta chains were listed by the study as associated with cytomegalovirus. HLA typing was unavailable for some donors at each locus, so association tests used only the typed subset.

In total, roughly 670 healthy bone marrow donors made up the cohort. Cohort members were all nominally healthy when sampled, although unrecorded immune exposures were likely present. The donor was CMV seronegative and belonged to the group of several hundred seronegative cohort members. Each donor provided a peripheral blood sample, and peripheral blood mononuclear cells were used for TCR beta sequencing. The Qiagen DNeasy Blood Extraction Kit was used to extract genomic DNA from the blood cell samples. Libraries were made using the immunoSEQ multiplex PCR assay. A mixture of 60 forward primers for TCR Vbeta segments and 13 reverse primers for TCR Jbeta segments was used in the multiplex PCR. A multiplex PCR assay on genomic DNA amplified the CDR3 region of rearranged TCR beta genes. On the Illumina HiSeq System, the amplified TCR beta libraries were sequenced as 87-base-pair reads. The authors' pipeline ran thus. A later analysis tallied tens of millions of unique TCR beta chains across the approximately 670 repertoires, and around 12 million of those chains were shared by two or more donors. Raw reads were error-corrected and collapsed into unique sequences by a nearest-neighbor algorithm in which closely related sequences were merged to remove PCR and sequencing errors. To assign V, D and J gene segments, CDR3 sequences were aligned to IMGT reference sequences. For a sequence to be retained, at least a six-nucleotide match to both a V gene segment and a J gene segment was required. A rearrangement was called productive if the CDR3 had no stop codons and remained in frame with V and J, and every other rearrangement was called non-productive. Following IMGT convention, CDR3 was defined as the stretch from the second conserved V-encoded cysteine up to the conserved J-encoded phenylalanine. In an earlier analysis of more than 550 of the donors, sequences lacking an unambiguous match to a single V gene segment were excluded. An earlier analysis of 587 of the donors classified V segments as functional when productive rearrangements were above 56.7% and as segregating when the standard deviation between donors was above 5%. To diagnose cytomegalovirus status from the catalog of TCR beta chain sequences, a statistical classification framework was built. V and J gene assignment, in a later analysis, came from comparing TCR nucleotide sequences with IMGT/GENE-DB human TR gene sequences. In a later analysis, CDR3 sequences and most-parsimonious VDJ recombination scenarios were assigned using the TCRdist pipeline. In a later analysis, every TCR beta chain was defined by the combination of its CDR3 amino acid sequence and its V-gene family, and reads without a unique V-gene family were dropped. To address suspected cross-contamination and a sequencing artifact, a later analysis removed some 620 highly shared, low-generation-probability nucleotide sequences. In a later analysis, a clonal expansion index was calculated for each public chain from normalized within-repertoire ranks of inferred template counts. In a later analysis, generation probabilities were computed with a VDJ recombination model fitted to out-of-frame rearrangements, and the resulting probabilities were checked against IGoR. Hypergeometric tests were used in a later analysis to score TCR-TCR, TCR-HLA and TCR-CMV co-occurrence, with a repertoire-size bias correction applied to the TCR pairs. False discovery rates were estimated in a later analysis by permuting HLA or CMV assignments 20 times. In a later analysis, co-occurring TCRs were grouped with DBSCAN, and TCRdist sequence similarity was added when clustering was performed within HLA-allele-positive subsets. Repertoires with fewer than 30,000 or more than 120,000 public chains, plus five repertoires with anomalous nucleotide sharing, were excluded from co-occurrence clustering. The immuneACCESS repertoire file appears here via TCRdb, limited to in-frame rearrangements. These files lack a portion of the clones; in checked studies, under half of the deficit traces to unresolved V genes, and the cause of the others is not known. V, J and clone size are taken as reported in that table, and D and trimming were inferred from the DNA itself. The sample table contains about 120,000 clones; only one count was recorded for 78% of them. In total, the top ten clones hold 6.3% of the sample.

This sequence was found in a woman between 40 and 50 years old in good health and CMV-seronegative. Material: PBMCs.

The CDR3 protein is CASSLGRELFEQFF. The nucleotides read TGCGCCAGCAGCTTGGGGCGGGAGCTGTTTGAGCAGTTCTTC. The chain employs TRBV5-1 and TRBJ2-1, with TRBD2 matching 7 junction bases. Germline trimming: 0 bases from V, 9 bases from J; junction bases outside gene matches: 6. CDR1 SGHRS and CDR2 YFSETQ were looked up in the germline V gene. The CDR3, cysteine through phenylalanine, is 14 amino acids long. Only CDR3 DNA remains: 42 bases, in frame from the first base.